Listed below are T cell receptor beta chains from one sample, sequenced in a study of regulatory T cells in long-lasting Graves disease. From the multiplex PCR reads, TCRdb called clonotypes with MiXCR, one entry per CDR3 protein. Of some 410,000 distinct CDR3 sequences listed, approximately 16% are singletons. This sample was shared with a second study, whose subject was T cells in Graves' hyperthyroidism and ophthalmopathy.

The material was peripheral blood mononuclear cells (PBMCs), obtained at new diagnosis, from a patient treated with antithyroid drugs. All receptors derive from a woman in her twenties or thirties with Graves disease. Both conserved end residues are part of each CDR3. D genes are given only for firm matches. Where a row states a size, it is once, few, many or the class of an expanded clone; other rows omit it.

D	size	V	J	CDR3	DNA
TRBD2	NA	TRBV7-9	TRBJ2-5	CASSLTTSGYLQTQYF	TGTGCCAGCAGCTTAACGACTAGCGGATATCTACAGACCCAGTACTTC
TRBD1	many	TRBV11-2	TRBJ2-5	CASSARLARGETQYF	TGTGCCAGCAGCGCCAGACTGGCCAGGGGGGAGACCCAGTACTTC
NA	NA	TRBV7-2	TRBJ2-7	CASSTDRTPSYEQYF	TGTGCCAGCAGCACAGACCGGACCCCATCCTACGAGCAGTACTTC
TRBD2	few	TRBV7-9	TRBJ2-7	CASSPVAGVGSYEQYF	TGTGCCAGCAGCCCGGTAGCGGGAGTGGGAAGCTACGAGCAGTACTTC
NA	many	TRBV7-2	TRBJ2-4	CASSLGPRGNIQYF	TGTGCCAGCAGCTTAGGCCCTAGAGGAAACATTCAGTACTTC
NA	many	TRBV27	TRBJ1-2	CASSLRGRRDYGYTF	TGTGCCAGCAGTTTAAGGGGTAGGCGGGACTATGGCTACACCTTC
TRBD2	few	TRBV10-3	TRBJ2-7	CAIRTSGSIYEQYF	TGTGCCATCAGGACTAGCGGGAGTATCTACGAGCAGTACTTC
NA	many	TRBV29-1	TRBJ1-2	CSAVVGTNYGYTF	TGCAGCGCTGTGGTGGGGACCAACTATGGCTACACCTTC
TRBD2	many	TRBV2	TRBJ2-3	CASRPSSGRGSDTQYF	TGTGCCAGCAGACCCTCTAGCGGGAGAGGATCAGATACGCAGTATTTT
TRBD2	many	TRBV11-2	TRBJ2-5	CASSSRTSGQETQYF	TGTGCCAGCAGCTCCCGGACTAGCGGCCAAGAGACCCAGTACTTC
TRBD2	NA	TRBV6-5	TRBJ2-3	CASSYSLLAGTGDTQYF	TGTGCCAGCAGTTACTCGTTACTAGCGGGGACCGGAGATACGCAGTATTTT
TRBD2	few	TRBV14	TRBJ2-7	CASSQDFPASGRVGYEQYF	TGTGCCAGCAGCCAAGATTTCCCGGCTAGCGGGAGGGTAGGCTACGAGCAGTACTTC
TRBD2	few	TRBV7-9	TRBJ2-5	CASSPTSGSPQYF	TGTGCCAGCAGCCCCACTAGCGGGAGTCCCCAGTACTTC
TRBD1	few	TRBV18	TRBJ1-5	CASSDLSGTGAQPQHF	TGTGCCAGCTCAGACCTTTCCGGGACAGGGGCACAGCCCCAGCATTTT
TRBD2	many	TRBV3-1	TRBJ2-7	CASSLSGSRSYEQYF	TGTGCCAGCAGCTTAAGCGGGAGCAGGTCCTACGAGCAGTACTTC
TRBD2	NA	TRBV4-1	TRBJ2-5	CASSQLAGETQYF	TGCGCCAGCAGCCAACTAGCGGGAGAGACCCAGTACTTC
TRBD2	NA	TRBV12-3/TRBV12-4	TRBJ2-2	CASSLGLAGVRELFF	TGTGCCAGCAGTTTAGGACTAGCGGGAGTCCGGGAGCTGTTTTTT